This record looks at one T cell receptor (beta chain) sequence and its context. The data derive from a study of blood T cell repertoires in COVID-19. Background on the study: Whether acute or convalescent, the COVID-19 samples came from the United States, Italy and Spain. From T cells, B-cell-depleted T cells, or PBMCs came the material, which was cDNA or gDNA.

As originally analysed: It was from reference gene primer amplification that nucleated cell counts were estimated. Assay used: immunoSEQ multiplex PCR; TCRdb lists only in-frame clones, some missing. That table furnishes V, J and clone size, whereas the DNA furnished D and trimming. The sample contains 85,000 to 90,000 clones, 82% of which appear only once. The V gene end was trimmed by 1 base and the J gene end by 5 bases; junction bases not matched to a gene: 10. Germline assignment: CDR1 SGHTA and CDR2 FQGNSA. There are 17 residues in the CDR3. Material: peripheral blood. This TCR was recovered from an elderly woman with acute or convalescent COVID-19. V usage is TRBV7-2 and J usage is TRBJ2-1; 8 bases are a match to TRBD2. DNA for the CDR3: TGTGCCAGCAGCTTAGTCTCGGGACTAGGGGGGGACAATGAGCAGTTCTTC. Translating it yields CASSLVSGLGGDNEQFF. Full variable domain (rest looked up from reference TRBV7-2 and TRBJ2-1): GAGVSQSPSNKVTEKGKDVELRCDPISGHTALYWYRQSLGQGLEFLIYFQGNSAPDKSGLPSDRFSAERTGGSVSTLTIQRTQQEDSAVYLCASSLVSGLGGDNEQFFGPGTRLTVL.